This T cell receptor (beta chain) was identified in a study of blood T cells in healthy people across ages. As for the study in general: Through template switching, about one barcoded beta molecule was captured per two T cells, as measured in model experiments. Study-level findings and limits: Higher diversity and more naive CD4+ cells were features of long-lived donors, compared to aged donors. Estimates based on one million T cells were treated as lower bounds.

As to this clonotype: What it recognizes is unknown.

Combining a sample-barcoded 5' primer with a J-beta primer mix, a second PCR ran for roughly 7 to 11 cycles. MiXCR was run by TCRdb on the 5' RACE reads, yielding one entry per CDR3 protein. Among fewer than 1,000,000 distinct CDR3 sequences listed, about half were seen once. V lost 6 bases, J lost 2 bases, and 16 bases lay in between. The germline gives CDR1 SNHLY, CDR2 FYNNEI. This CDR3 is 15 amino acids long. The source material was blood. The sequence derives from a man older than 75 in good health. This rearrangement joins TRBV2 to TRBJ2-5, with a weak D call TRBD2 (5 bases). The CDR3 DNA is TGTGCCAGCAGCCAAGAATGGACTGCTCAAGAGACCCAGTACTTC. Amino acids: CASSQEWTAQETQYF.